A single count supports the clone carrying this T cell receptor (beta chain). Its cognate antigen is unknown. This CDR3 contains 14 residues. The germline V and J ends were trimmed by 6 bases and 0 bases, with 12 bases remaining between them. From germline, CDR1 is SQVTM and CDR2 ANQGSEA. This sample stems from a study of cytomegalovirus exposure and HLA in healthy donors. Whole-study context: It was reported in a later analysis that the same platform had been used for the 120 validation repertoires as for the 550 to 700 first-cohort repertoires.

Only in-frame clones appear in the TCRdb table, and some are missing; sequencing was by immunoSEQ multiplex PCR. This table has 50,000 to 65,000 clones, about 95% appearing once. General study points: It was 150 to 200 TCR beta chains that were listed as cytomegalovirus-associated.

Material: PBMCs. This chain uses TRBV29-1 with TRBJ2-1; no firm D call. This sequence was found in a young woman in good health and CMV-seropositive. This CDR3 reads CSVVQTNSYNEQFF. The DNA of the CDR3 is TGCAGCGTAGTACAGACCAACTCCTACAATGAGCAGTTCTTC.